A selection of T cell receptor beta chains follows, all from one sample in a study of T-cell reconstitution after alpha-beta-depleted transplantation in children. TCRdb analysed the PCR reads with MiXCR anew, one entry per CDR3 protein. The sample has approximately 510,000 distinct CDR3 sequences; approximately 20% are singletons. The sequencing here drew on PBMCs from the stem cell graft donor, taken from the stem cell graft. The receptors were sampled from a human donor who donated a stem cell graft to a child with acute lymphoblastic leukemia. The CDR3 runs from the conserved cysteine through the conserved F or W. Each record gives: J gene, clone size, D gene, V gene, CDR3 protein, CDR3 DNA. The D gene is left open where the match is weak. Expanded clones get a size class; other rows say once, few or many, or leave the size out.

j_call: TRBJ1-5; clone_size: many; d_call: NA; v_call: TRBV9; cdr3_aa: CASSVDHRRNQPQHF; cdr3_nt: TGTGCCAGCAGCGTAGATCACAGACGCAATCAGCCCCAGCATTTT
j_call: TRBJ2-1; clone_size: NA; d_call: TRBD2; v_call: TRBV12-3/TRBV12-4; cdr3_aa: CASSPRVGLVNEQFF; cdr3_nt: TGTGCCAGCAGCCCGAGAGTCGGACTAGTCAATGAGCAGTTCTTC
j_call: TRBJ2-3; clone_size: few; d_call: TRBD2; v_call: TRBV7-2; cdr3_aa: CASSPGRGDTQYF; cdr3_nt: TGTGCCAGCAGCCCCGGGCGGGGGGATACGCAGTATTTT
j_call: TRBJ2-7; clone_size: few; d_call: TRBD1; v_call: TRBV5-1; cdr3_aa: CASSREPGTGIEQYF; cdr3_nt: TGCGCCAGCAGCCGCGAGCCCGGGACAGGGATCGAGCAGTACTTC
j_call: TRBJ2-3; clone_size: few; d_call: NA; v_call: TRBV12-3/TRBV12-4; cdr3_aa: CASRPRPEYFLFSTDTQYF; cdr3_nt: TGTGCCAGCAGACCCCGCCCGGAATACTTTCTATTTAGCACAGATACGCAGTATTTT
j_call: TRBJ2-6; clone_size: NA; d_call: NA; v_call: TRBV14; cdr3_aa: CASSRNQGFGSGANVLTF; cdr3_nt: TGTGCCAGCAGTCGGAATCAGGGGTTCGGCTCTGGGGCCAACGTCCTGACTTTC
j_call: TRBJ1-4; clone_size: few; d_call: NA; v_call: TRBV12-3/TRBV12-4; cdr3_aa: CASTQTGGSEKLFF; cdr3_nt: TGTGCCAGCACCCAGACAGGTGGGAGTGAAAAACTGTTTTTT
j_call: TRBJ2-7; clone_size: NA; d_call: NA; v_call: TRBV7-3; cdr3_aa: CASSLIPEGTYEQYF; cdr3_nt: TGTGCCAGCAGCTTAATCCCCGAGGGGACCTACGAGCAGTACTTC
j_call: TRBJ2-7; clone_size: NA; d_call: NA; v_call: TRBV4-1; cdr3_aa: CASSQGRALGLYEQYF; cdr3_nt: TGCGCCAGCAGCCAAGGGAGGGCTTTGGGCCTCTACGAGCAGTACTTC
j_call: TRBJ1-6; clone_size: NA; d_call: NA; v_call: TRBV5-1; cdr3_aa: CASSLGAFYNSPLHF; cdr3_nt: TGCGCCAGCAGCTTGGGAGCATTCTATAATTCACCCCTCCACTTT
j_call: TRBJ2-5; clone_size: NA; d_call: NA; v_call: TRBV13; cdr3_aa: CASSSGGGSVETQYF; cdr3_nt: TGTGCCAGCAGCTCCGGAGGGGGTTCGGTGGAGACCCAGTACTTC
j_call: TRBJ2-5; clone_size: few; d_call: NA; v_call: TRBV5-1; cdr3_aa: CASSLEGSLGETQYF; cdr3_nt: TGCGCCAGCAGCTTGGAAGGTAGTTTAGGGGAGACCCAGTACTTC
j_call: TRBJ2-2; clone_size: few; d_call: NA; v_call: TRBV4-1; cdr3_aa: CASSQDRPQGTGELFF; cdr3_nt: TGCGCCAGCAGCCAAGATCGCCCACAGGGCACCGGGGAGCTGTTTTTT
j_call: TRBJ2-7; clone_size: few; d_call: NA; v_call: TRBV4-1; cdr3_aa: CASSQVSNSDEQYF; cdr3_nt: TGCGCCAGCAGCCAAGTTAGTAACTCGGACGAGCAGTACTTC
j_call: TRBJ2-5; clone_size: NA; d_call: NA; v_call: TRBV6-1; cdr3_aa: CASRVAVQIETQYF; cdr3_nt: TGTGCCAGCAGAGTAGCGGTCCAAATAGAGACCCAGTACTTC
j_call: TRBJ2-1; clone_size: once; d_call: TRBD2; v_call: TRBV19; cdr3_aa: CATYQAGGPRNEQFF; cdr3_nt: TGTGCCACCTACCAGGCGGGAGGGCCGCGGAATGAGCAGTTCTTC
j_call: TRBJ2-2; clone_size: few; d_call: NA; v_call: TRBV6-2/TRBV6-3; cdr3_aa: CASSTPGVWNTGELFF; cdr3_nt: TGTGCCAGCAGCACGCCCGGGGTCTGGAACACCGGGGAGCTGTTTTTT
j_call: TRBJ1-1; clone_size: NA; d_call: TRBD1; v_call: TRBV15; cdr3_aa: CATSRDQGATTFF; cdr3_nt: TGTGCCACCAGCAGAGATCAGGGGGCGACGACTTTCTTT
j_call: TRBJ1-2; clone_size: few; d_call: NA; v_call: TRBV11-2; cdr3_aa: CASSLHSDYGYTF; cdr3_nt: TGTGCCAGCAGCTTACACAGTGACTATGGCTACACCTTC
j_call: TRBJ2-7; clone_size: NA; d_call: NA; v_call: TRBV12-3/TRBV12-4; cdr3_aa: CASRPASDYEQYF; cdr3_nt: TGTGCCAGCAGACCAGCGTCCGACTACGAGCAGTACTTC
j_call: TRBJ2-7; clone_size: NA; d_call: TRBD2; v_call: TRBV12-3/TRBV12-4; cdr3_aa: CASSWGGPQPYEQYF; cdr3_nt: TGTGCCAGCTCCTGGGGGGGACCCCAACCCTACGAGCAGTACTTC
j_call: TRBJ2-3; clone_size: many; d_call: TRBD1; v_call: TRBV10-3; cdr3_aa: CAITAEDRETDTQYF; cdr3_nt: TGTGCCATCACGGCGGAGGACAGGGAAACAGATACGCAGTATTTT
j_call: TRBJ2-7; clone_size: NA; d_call: NA; v_call: TRBV7-8; cdr3_aa: CASSFGPTETYEQYF; cdr3_nt: TGTGCCAGCAGCTTTGGGCCGACAGAGACCTACGAGCAGTACTTC